The 8 T cell receptor beta chains listed next were all sequenced from one sample in a study of T cell responses to AZD1222 COVID-19 vaccine. Assay used: immunoSEQ multiplex PCR; TCRdb lists only in-frame clones, some missing. The sample comprises 180,000 or so clones, about 92% of which are singletons, and 1% to 1.5% rests with the top ten. The specimen comprised peripheral blood, sampled 28 days after the second AZD1222 dose. The receptor set was obtained from an adult who received the AZD1222 COVID-19 vaccine.

The J gene is TRBJ2-3, the V gene TRBV7-9, with 15 bases identical to TRBD2. The V segment lost 5 bases and the J segment 5 bases; nucleotides outside the gene matches: 5. The CDR3 is made up of 16 amino acids. The germline V gene encodes CDR1 SEHNR and CDR2 FQNEAQ (reference sequence). The CDR3 sequence: CASSPGLAGGQDTQYF. The CDR3 DNA sequence: TGTGCCAGCAGCCCCGGACTAGCGGGGGGGCAAGATACGCAGTATTTT.

This chain links TRBV10-3 with TRBJ2-1, with D possibly TRBD2 on 7 matching bases. CDR3 length: 17 residues. Between the trimmed V and J ends, which lost 0 bases and 0 bases, there was a span of 12 bases. Germline lookup yields CDR1 ENHRY and CDR2 SYGVKD. The CDR3 protein is CAISESLRGGSYNEQFF. The CDR3 nucleotides are TGTGCCATCAGTGAGTCTCTGAGGGGGGGCTCCTACAATGAGCAGTTCTTC.

The genes are TRBV7-9 and TRBJ1-1, with D hard to call. Germline CDR1 and CDR2: SEHNR and FQNEAQ (reference sequence). With 1 base removed from V and 1 base from J, the gap between germline ends came to 10 bases. This CDR3 has 15 residues. CDR3: CASSLDLGRNTEAFF. Written as DNA, the CDR3 is TGTGCCAGCAGCTTAGACCTAGGGAGGAACACTGAAGCTTTCTTT. The complete variable domain, with remaining parts taken from reference TRBV7-9 and TRBJ1-1, reads DTGVSQNPRHKITKRGQNVTFRCDPISEHNRLYWYRQTLGQGPEFLTYFQNEAQLEKSRLLSDRFSAERPKGSFSTLEIQRTEQGDSAMYLCASSLDLGRNTEAFFGQGTRLTVV.

This clone was picked up one time. V is TRBV6-5 and J is TRBJ1-2, with a possible D match to TRBD1 (5 bases). Germline-derived CDR1 and CDR2 are MNHEY and SVGAGI. The CDR3 contains 14 residues. V was shortened by 4 bases and J by 2 bases, with 11 bases between the two germline ends. This CDR3 is CASSSWTSNYGYTF. CDR3 bases: TGTGCCAGCAGTTCCTGGACAAGCAACTATGGCTACACCTTC.

The chain joins TRBV5-1 to TRBJ1-2; 7 bases are a match to TRBD1. The V gene end was trimmed by 3 bases and the J gene end by 4 bases; junction bases not matched to a gene: 3. The CDR3 runs to 13 residues. The germline CDR1 and CDR2 sequences are SGHRS and YFSETQ. CDR3 bases: TGCGCCAGCAGCTCGACAGGGACCTATGGCTACACCTTC. Translated: CASSSTGTYGYTF.

The rearrangement joins TRBV5-6 to TRBJ1-1; D remains ambiguous. The CDR3 loop spans 11 amino acids. V was trimmed by 0 bases and J by 13 bases, leaving 10 bases between them. Per germline, CDR1 SGHDT and CDR2 YYEEEE. Here the CDR3 reads CASSLVSAGFF. CDR3 in DNA: TGTGCCAGCAGCTTGGTTTCAGCTGGTTTCTTT.

This clone was seen only a few times. The gene calls are TRBV5-4 and TRBJ2-2; no definite D call. This CDR3 spans 11 amino acids. The V gene's germline CDR1 is SGHNT and CDR2 YYREEE (reference sequence). Trimming removed 4 bases at V and 5 bases at J, with 3 bases between. For the CDR3, the DNA is TGTGCCAGCAGCGATACCGGGGAGCTGTTTTTT. Its translation: CASSDTGELFF.

This chain joins TRBV28 and TRBJ2-5, with D uncertain. V was pared by 2 bases and J by 0 bases, with 4 bases between. There are 13 residues in the CDR3. Germline V lookup: CDR1 MDHEN, CDR2 SYDVKM. In DNA, the CDR3 is TGTGCCAGCAGTTTACTGAACCAAGAGACCCAGTACTTC. As protein: CASSLLNQETQYF.